Below, 10 T cell receptor beta chains from the same sample are listed, as sequenced in a study of Ad26.COV2.S vaccination and SARS-CoV-2 variants. Generated by immunoSEQ multiplex PCR, the TCRdb table keeps only in-frame clones and is missing some. The top ten hold approximately 5% of the sample, which has 120,000 to 150,000 clones, more than 80% seen once. Source: peripheral blood, taken after recovery from COVID-19. The source is a human donor who had recovered from COVID-19.

The rearrangement uses TRBV5-1 and TRBJ2-1, with 12 bases fitting TRBD1. The V gene's germline CDR1 is SGHRS and CDR2 YFSETQ. The CDR3 has 14 residues. V lost 4 bases, J lost 8 bases, and 4 bases stayed unmatched. CDR3 coding DNA: TGCGCCAGCAGCATCGGGACAGGGGGCGATGAGCAGTTCTTC. Protein product: CASSIGTGGDEQFF.

The CDR3 loop reads CAWSVYGQPQHF. In nucleotides, the CDR3 is TGTGCCTGGAGTGTATATGGACAGCCCCAGCATTTT. The rearrangement uses TRBV30 and TRBJ1-5; the D is unclear. Deletions cut 0 bases from V and 7 bases from J, with 7 bases between. Germline V gives CDR1 GTSNPN, CDR2 SVGIG (reference sequence). The CDR3 is 12 residues long.

This clone occurred a few times. The sample contains more than one DNA sequence encoding this CDR3. V usage is TRBV24-1 and J usage is TRBJ2-1; weak D call: TRBD2 (6 bases). Trimming shortened V by 8 bases and J by 4 bases, and 11 bases separated the two germline ends. CDR1 is KGHDR, CDR2 SFDVKD, per germline. The CDR3 is made up of 13 amino acids. The CDR3 here is CATTGGSYNEQFF. DNA of the CDR3: TGTGCCACCACCGGAGGGAGTTACAATGAGCAGTTCTTC.

The CDR3 loop reads CASSITGLMNEKLFF. The CDR3 coding sequence is TGTGCCAGCTCAATAACGGGGCTGATGAATGAAAAACTGTTTTTT. The rearrangement joins TRBV28 to TRBJ1-4; a weak D match, TRBD1 (5 bases). Trimming took 8 bases from V and 5 from J, leaving 18 bases between them. Germline V lookup: CDR1 MDHEN, CDR2 SYDVKM. The length of the CDR3 is 15 residues.

The rearrangement joins TRBV27 to TRBJ1-6, with unresolved D. CDR3 length equals 13 residues. Per germline, CDR1 MNHEY and CDR2 SMNVEV (reference sequence). Between the trimmed V and J ends, which lost 3 bases and 5 bases, there was a span of 5 bases. As DNA, the CDR3 is TGTGCCAGCAGTTTGACGGATAATTCACCCCTCCACTTT. Protein product: CASSLTDNSPLHF.

The chain combines TRBV29-1 with TRBJ1-2, with D perhaps TRBD1 (5 bases). V lost 4 bases to trimming and J lost 3 bases, with 12 bases between them. Germline CDR1 SQVTM, CDR2 ANQGSEA. The CDR3 has 13 residues. The CDR3 DNA reads as TGCAGCGTTGTCGTCGACAGATACTATGGCTACACCTTC. Protein product: CSVVVDRYYGYTF. Supplemented by reference TRBV29-1 and TRBJ1-2, the full variable domain reads SAVISQKPSRDICQRGTSLTIQCQVDSQVTMMFWYRQQPGQSLTLIATANQGSEATYESGFVIDKFPISRPNLTFSTLTVSNMSPEDSSIYLCSVVVDRYYGYTFGSGTRLTVV.

J is TRBJ1-6 and V is TRBV2; D unresolved. The germline CDR1 and CDR2 sequences are SNHLY and FYNNEI. V was pared by 5 bases and J by 8 bases, with 13 bases between. This CDR3 has 14 residues. The CDR3 is CASSIEQGDSPLHF. CDR3 DNA: TGTGCCAGCAGTATCGAACAAGGAGATTCACCCCTCCACTTT.

This clone occurred once. The chain joins TRBV4-3 to TRBJ2-7; 9 positions agree with TRBD1. V dropped 0 bases and J dropped 3; count of bases not matched to a gene: 6. This CDR3 contains 16 residues. Germline CDR1 LGHNA, CDR2 YSLEER. This CDR3 is CASSQDGDRVSYEQYF. The CDR3 DNA is TGCGCCAGCAGCCAAGATGGGGACAGGGTAAGCTACGAGCAGTACTTC.

This clone was seen a single time. The chain links TRBV4-3 to TRBJ1-4; D is unclear. The CDR3 is made up of 17 amino acids. Trimming removed 4 bases at V and 0 bases at J, with 15 bases between. The V gene's germline CDR1 is LGHNA and CDR2 YSLEER. CDR3 DNA: TGCGCCAGCAGCCTACGACACGCAGGAGCAACTAATGAAAAACTGTTTTTT. This sequence encodes CASSLRHAGATNEKLFF.

The V and J genes are TRBV27 and TRBJ2-3; D remains unclear. The V gene lost 3 bases and the J gene lost 2 bases, with 6 bases spanning the gap. There are 13 residues in the CDR3. CDR1 MNHEY and CDR2 SMNVEV come from the germline V gene (reference sequence). CDR3: CASSLLSTDTQYF. The CDR3, as DNA: TGTGCCAGCAGTTTGTTGTCCACAGATACGCAGTATTTT.